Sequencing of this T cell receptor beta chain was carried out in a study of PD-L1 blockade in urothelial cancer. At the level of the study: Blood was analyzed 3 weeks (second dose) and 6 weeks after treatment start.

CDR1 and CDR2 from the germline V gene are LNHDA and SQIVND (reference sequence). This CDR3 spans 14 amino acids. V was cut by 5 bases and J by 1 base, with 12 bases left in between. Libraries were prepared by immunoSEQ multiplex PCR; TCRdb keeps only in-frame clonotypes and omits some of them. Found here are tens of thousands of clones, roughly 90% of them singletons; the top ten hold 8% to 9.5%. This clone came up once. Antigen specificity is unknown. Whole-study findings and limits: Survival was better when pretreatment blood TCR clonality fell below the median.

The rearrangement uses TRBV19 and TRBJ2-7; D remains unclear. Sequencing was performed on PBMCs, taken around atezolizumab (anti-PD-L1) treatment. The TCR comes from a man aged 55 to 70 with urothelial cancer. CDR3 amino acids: CASSPPGQSYEQYF. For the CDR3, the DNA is TGTGCCAGTAGTCCCCCGGGTCAGTCCTACGAGCAGTACTTC.